The 25 T cell receptor beta chains given below trace back to one sample, sequenced in a study of beta chain features in type 1 diabetes. Expressed TCRB transcripts were sequenced after all isolated RNA was converted to cDNA. Assay used: immunoSEQ multiplex PCR; TCRdb lists only in-frame clones, some missing. This repertoire shows 500,000 to 800,000 clones, around 11% found once; its top ten account for 0.095% to 0.15%. General observations from the study: For Type 1 diabetes patients, all four CD4+ subsets carried TCRB CDR3s that were moderately but significantly shorter.

Their specific antigens are unknown. Sequencing was performed on naive CD4+ T cells from blood. The receptors shown here come from a man younger than 40 with type 1 diabetes.

A few counts support this clone. The rearrangement links TRBV9 to TRBJ1-1; a weak D match, TRBD1 (6 bases). Trimming took off 3 bases at V and 0 bases at J, with 12 bases between the two ends. This CDR3 is built from 15 residues. Germline CDR1 reads SGDLS; CDR2 reads YYNGEE. DNA for the CDR3: TGTGCCAGCAGCGGAGGGGGGAGATTGAACACTGAAGCTTTCTTT. Encoded protein: CASSGGGRLNTEAFF.

This clone turned up a few times. The genes are TRBV12-5 and TRBJ2-1; 9 bases are a match to TRBD1. This CDR3 spans 15 amino acids. Per germline, CDR1 LGHNT and CDR2 FRNRAP. V was clipped by 3 bases and J by 8 bases; unmatched bases: 8. This CDR3 reads CASGFGTGGWDEQFF. The DNA for the CDR3 is TGTGCTAGTGGTTTCGGAACAGGGGGCTGGGATGAGCAGTTCTTC.

A remark on this clone: The identical CDR3 is also encoded by other nucleotide sequences in the sample. The CDR3 protein is CSVAPYNEQFF. CDR3 sequence (DNA): TGCAGCGTTGCCCCTTACAATGAGCAGTTCTTC. The chain couples TRBV29-1 to TRBJ2-1; D remains unclear. Trimming shortened V by 4 bases and J by 4 bases, and 5 bases separated the two germline ends. This CDR3 region has 11 residues. Germline loops: CDR1 SQVTM, CDR2 ANQGSEA.

This clone was found a few times. J is TRBJ1-1 and V is TRBV9, with 7 bases matching TRBD1. The CDR3 sequence is 14 residues long. J was trimmed by 8 bases and V by 0 bases; bases with no gene match: 7. Germline lookup yields CDR1 SGDLS and CDR2 YYNGEE. CDR3 region: CASSVEALRGEAFF. For the CDR3, the DNA is TGTGCCAGCAGCGTAGAGGCCCTCAGGGGGGAAGCTTTCTTT. Filled out from reference TRBV9 and TRBJ1-1, the complete variable domain reads DSGVTQTPKHLITATGQRVTLRCSPRSGDLSVYWYQQSLDQGLQFLIQYYNGEERAKGNILERFSAQQFPDLHSELNLSSLELGDSALYFCASSVEALRGEAFFGQGTRLTVV.

J is TRBJ2-3 and V is TRBV11-3; 7 nucleotides align to TRBD2. The CDR3 is 13 amino acids. Germline V gives CDR1 SGHNT, CDR2 YENEEA. J lost 6 bases, V lost 5 bases, and 5 bases had no gene match. The CDR3 coding sequence is TGTGCCAGCAGCGTAGCGGGCTTGGATACGCAGTATTTT. It specifies CASSVAGLDTQYF.

Only a few counts were recorded for this clone. The V call is TRBV6-1, the J call TRBJ2-5, with D perhaps assigned TRBD1 or TRBD2 (5 bases each). This CDR3 has 17 amino acids. The V and J ends lost 0 bases and 4 bases respectively, with 18 bases between them. Germline CDR1 MNHNS, CDR2 SASEGT. The CDR3 DNA follows: TGTGCCAGCAGTGAAGCGGGGGTGACGGATTGGTCAGAGACCCAGTACTTC. Translating it yields CASSEAGVTDWSETQYF.

This clone has more than one count but fewer than ten. This chain uses TRBV28 with TRBJ2-5, with no clear D. Trimming left V 7 bases short and J 7 bases short, with 16 bases between. This CDR3 has 13 residues. Per the germline V gene, CDR1 is MDHEN and CDR2 is SYDVKM. CDR3 bases: TGTGCCAGCACCTCCACCCGGCCAGCGACCCAGTACTTC. Encoded protein: CASTSTRPATQYF.

The V gene is TRBV29-1, the J gene TRBJ1-1; D remains ambiguous. V lost 4 bases and J 0 bases, leaving 12 bases between the germline ends. This CDR3 region has 14 residues. CDR1 and CDR2 (germline): SQVTM, ANQGSEA. The CDR3 loop reads CSVARSHMNTEAFF. In DNA form, the CDR3 reads TGCAGCGTTGCCCGGTCCCATATGAACACTGAAGCTTTCTTT.

As DNA, the CDR3 is TGTGCCAGCAGCTTTCTGTTAGGTGACATCGGGTCAAAGCAGTACTTC. It specifies CASSFLLGDIGSKQYF. This chain connects TRBV7-2 to TRBJ2-5, with D hard to call. The CDR3 covers 16 residues. The V gene's germline CDR1 is SGHTA and CDR2 FQGNSA. Trimming took 3 bases from V and 11 from J, leaving 25 bases between them. Together with reference TRBV7-2 and TRBJ2-5, the CDR3 gives the full variable domain: GAGVSQSPSNKVTEKGKDVELRCDPISGHTALYWYRQSLGQGLEFLIYFQGNSAPDKSGLPSDRFSAERTGGSVSTLTIQRTQQEDSAVYLCASSFLLGDIGSKQYFGPGTRLLVL.

The genes are TRBV29-1 and TRBJ2-3; a weak D match, TRBD2 (5 bases). CDR3 length equals 12 residues. In germline, CDR1 is SQVTM, CDR2 ANQGSEA. V lost 6 bases and J lost 6, with 13 bases in between. CDR3 nucleotides: TGCAGCGTGCCAATGGGCGGGGATACGCAGTATTTT. Residues: CSVPMGGDTQYF.

This clone has a handful of counts. The chain uses TRBV11-1 and TRBJ1-1; 9 bases fit TRBD1. Germline V lookup: CDR1 SGHAT, CDR2 FQDESV (reference sequence). The CDR3 has 15 amino acids. Trimming at V came to 5 bases and at J to 6 bases, leaving 10 bases not matched to a gene. The CDR3 loop reads CASSQFRDRVSEAFF. CDR3 DNA: TGTGCCAGCAGCCAGTTCCGGGACAGGGTATCTGAAGCTTTCTTT.

V is TRBV5-4 and J is TRBJ2-5, with D perhaps matching TRBD1 or TRBD2 (5 bases each). The CDR3 has 14 amino acids. V was clipped by 4 bases and J by 5 bases, with 15 bases between them. CDR1 SGHNT and CDR2 YYREEE come from the germline V gene (reference sequence). In DNA form, the CDR3 reads TGTGCCAGCAGCCCAGAAATCTGGGGGGAGACCCAGTACTTC. It is translated as CASSPEIWGETQYF. Based on the CDR3 plus reference TRBV5-4 and TRBJ2-5, the full variable domain is ETGVTQSPTHLIKTRGQQVTLRCSSQSGHNTVSWYQQALGQGPQFIFQYYREEENGRGNFPPRFSGLQFPNYSSELNVNALELDDSALYLCASSPEIWGETQYFGPGTRLLVL.

This clone showed up just a few times. The rearrangement uses TRBV11-2 and TRBJ2-7; D is perhaps TRBD1 (6 bases). Germline CDR1 reads SGHAT; CDR2 reads FQNNGV. CDR3 length: 13 amino acids. V lost 1 base to trimming and J lost 6 bases, with 10 bases between them. CDR3 in DNA: TGTGCCAGCAGCTTAGGGTCCAGGGGCGAGCAGTACTTC. Its translation is CASSLGSRGEQYF.

This clone has a handful of counts. The rearrangement uses TRBV25-1 and TRBJ2-3; D is ambiguous. The CDR3 runs to 14 residues. V gave up 1 base and J gave up 0 bases, with 5 bases separating them. Germline V CDR1 and CDR2: MGHDK, SYGVNS. CDR3 DNA: TGTGCCAGCAGTGAATCGAGTAGCACAGATACGCAGTATTTT. Amino acid sequence: CASSESSSTDTQYF.

This clone has a count of ten or more. The sample contains more than one DNA sequence encoding this CDR3. The genes are TRBV7-2 and TRBJ2-1, with TRBD2 identical over 10 bases. Germline V lookup: CDR1 SGHTA, CDR2 FQGNSA. The CDR3 runs 15 residues. V shed 1 base and J 3 bases; nucleotides not matched to a gene: 0. The CDR3 bases are TGTGCCAGCAGCTTAGTAGCGGGGGGCTACAATGAGCAGTTCTTC. Its protein product is CASSLVAGGYNEQFF. The full variable domain, in which reference TRBV7-2 and TRBJ2-1 provide the parts outside the CDR3, is GAGVSQSPSNKVTEKGKDVELRCDPISGHTALYWYRQSLGQGLEFLIYFQGNSAPDKSGLPSDRFSAERTGGSVSTLTIQRTQQEDSAVYLCASSLVAGGYNEQFFGPGTRLTVL.

This clone was seen only a few times. V gene TRBV7-3 combines with J gene TRBJ2-1, with a possible D match to TRBD2 (5 bases). The CDR3 has 16 amino acids. Germline CDR1 is SGHTA and CDR2 is FQGTGA. V was cut by 0 bases and J by 8 bases, with 17 bases left in between. CDR3 loop: CASSLTSGFLRDEQFF. CDR3 bases: TGTGCCAGCAGCTTAACGAGCGGCTTCCTGAGGGATGAGCAGTTCTTC.

This chain joins TRBV7-2 and TRBJ2-1, with 8 bases matching TRBD2. This CDR3 comprises 16 residues. Trimming removed 5 bases from V and 8 bases from J; junction bases left unmatched: 14. The germline CDR1 and CDR2 sequences are SGHTA and FQGNSA. The CDR3 coding sequence is TGTGCCAGCAGCCGAGAGCGGAGCGGGGGAGGGTATGAGCAGTTCTTC. Amino acid sequence: CASSRERSGGGYEQFF.

This clone was seen more than once but under ten times. The gene calls are TRBV28 and TRBJ2-7, with 8 bases aligning to TRBD2. This CDR3 contains 14 residues. Germline CDR1 and CDR2: MDHEN and SYDVKM. V lost 2 bases, J lost 7 bases, and 7 bases stayed unmatched. The CDR3 DNA sequence: TGTGCCAGCAGTTTAGGGGGACTAGTACGGGAGCAGTACTTC. Its translation: CASSLGGLVREQYF. Combining the CDR3 with reference TRBV28 and TRBJ2-7 gives the whole variable domain DVKVTQSSRYLVKRTGEKVFLECVQDMDHENMFWYRQDPGLGLRLIYFSYDVKMKEKGDIPEGYSVSREKKERFSLILESASTNQTSMYLCASSLGGLVREQYFGPGTRLTVT.

This clone occurred a few times. V is TRBV5-1 and J is TRBJ1-6, with 8 bases aligning to TRBD1. Trimming took 4 bases from V and 9 from J; bases not matched to a gene: 12. CDR1 and CDR2 from the germline V gene are SGHRS and YFSETQ. The length of the CDR3 is 16 residues. In DNA, the CDR3 is TGCGCCAGCAGCGCCTCAACAGGGGGGATTAGTTCACCCCTCCACTTT. Its protein is CASSASTGGISSPLHF.

This clone was seen more than once but under ten times. The chain employs TRBV4-3 and TRBJ1-5; tentative D call: TRBD1 (5 bases). Trimming removed 0 bases from V and 0 bases from J, with 15 bases in between. Germline V gene sequence: CDR1 LGHNA, CDR2 YSLEER. The CDR3 consists of 18 residues. This CDR3 reads CASSQEIIGADSNQPQHF. Here the CDR3 DNA reads TGCGCCAGCAGCCAAGAGATTATTGGGGCAGATAGCAATCAGCCCCAGCATTTT.

This clone showed up just a few times. The chain links TRBV7-2 to TRBJ2-5, with 8 bases identical to TRBD2. Germline V gene data show CDR1 as SGHTA and CDR2 as FQGNSA. V dropped 5 bases and J dropped 3; count of bases not matched to a gene: 2. The CDR3 is 13 residues long. This CDR3 is CASSRGGEETQYF. The CDR3 DNA is TGTGCCAGCAGCCGGGGGGGTGAAGAGACCCAGTACTTC.

This chain links TRBV6-1 with TRBJ2-1, with 9 bases fitting TRBD2. Germline CDR1 MNHNS, CDR2 SASEGT. The CDR3 has 16 amino acids. V lost 2 bases and J lost 7; bases outside the gene matches: 9. CDR3 loop: CASSELRGTSLNEQFF. DNA of the CDR3: TGTGCCAGCAGTGAATTGCGTGGGACTAGCCTAAATGAGCAGTTCTTC.

The V call is TRBV9, the J call TRBJ2-3; 10 bases fit TRBD2. This CDR3 is 16 amino acids long. Germline V gene sequence: CDR1 SGDLS, CDR2 YYNGEE. Trimming at V came to 3 bases and at J to 2 bases, leaving 6 bases not matched to a gene. The CDR3 is CASSGSGGAFTDTQYF. For the CDR3, the DNA is TGTGCCAGCAGCGGAAGCGGGGGGGCTTTCACAGATACGCAGTATTTT.

This clone came up a few times. In the same sample, other DNA sequences code for this CDR3. The CDR3 DNA follows: TGTGCCAGCTCCCAGGGGGCAGGACAGCCCCAGCATTTT. Translating it yields CASSQGAGQPQHF. This chain uses TRBV18 with TRBJ1-5; 8 nucleotides line up with TRBD1. This CDR3 has 13 residues. V lost 6 bases to trimming and J lost 7 bases; unmatched junction nucleotides: 5. Germline V gene lookup returns CDR1 KGHSH and CDR2 LQKENI.

This chain links TRBV4-2 with TRBJ1-4; no reliable D call. The CDR3 is 15 residues long. Germline CDR1 and CDR2: LGHNA and YNFKEQ. V lost 2 bases to trimming and J lost 4 bases, with 11 bases between them. CDR3 amino acids: CASSQYRANNEKLFF. As DNA, the CDR3 is TGTGCCAGCAGCCAATACCGTGCCAATAATGAAAAACTGTTTTTT.